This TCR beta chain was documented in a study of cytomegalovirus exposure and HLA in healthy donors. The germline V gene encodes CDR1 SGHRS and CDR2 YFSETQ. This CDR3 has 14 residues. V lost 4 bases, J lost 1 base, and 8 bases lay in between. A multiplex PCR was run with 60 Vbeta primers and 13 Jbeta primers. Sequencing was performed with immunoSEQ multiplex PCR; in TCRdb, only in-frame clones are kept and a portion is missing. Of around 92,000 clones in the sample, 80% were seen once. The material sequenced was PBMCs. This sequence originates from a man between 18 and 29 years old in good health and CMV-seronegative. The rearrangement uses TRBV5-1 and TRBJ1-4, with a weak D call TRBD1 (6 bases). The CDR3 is CASSIQGTNEKLFF. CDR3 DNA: TGCGCCAGCAGCATACAGGGAACTAATGAAAAACTGTTTTTT.